This entry is about one T cell receptor beta chain. No antigen is known for it. With V trimmed by 4 bases and J by 2 bases, 8 bases remained unmatched. Germline values: CDR1 SGDLS, CDR2 YYNGEE. The CDR3 is 16 residues long. Researchers divided each subset's genomic DNA evenly across several immunoSEQ plates. Method: immunoSEQ multiplex PCR; TCRdb's copy keeps in-frame clones and lacks some. The table lists 100,000 or so clones, 68% of them singletons. The data stem from a study of shared clonotypes between healthy human individuals. Study context: Every donor yielded three CD4 naive, three CD4 memory, two CD8 naive and one CD8 memory plate.

Whole-study findings and limits: Naive subsets, compared against memory subsets, generally had larger estimated richness values.

The chain links TRBV9 to TRBJ2-2; 7 bases map to TRBD2. Sequenced material: memory CD8+ T cells sorted from blood. Subset here: CD45RO+ cells pooled with CCR7-negative TemRA cells. This sequence was found in a woman under 40 in good health. In nucleotides, the CDR3 is TGTGCCAGCAGCCGCGGACTAGTCAGTAACACCGGGGAGCTGTTTTTT. Protein sequence: CASSRGLVSNTGELFF.